This TCR beta chain was found in a study of T cells in Graves' hyperthyroidism and ophthalmopathy. Study-wide results and limits: Ophthalmopathy and stable hyperthyroidism were separated by a 13 V-J model. Ophthalmopathy prediction by the model preceded onset by a median about 6 months.

Germline V gene lookup returns CDR1 MDHEN and CDR2 SYDVKM. This CDR3 spans 14 amino acids. Trimming cost V 3 bases and J 3 bases, with 9 bases left between them. Uncontrolled infection, other autoimmune disease, pregnancy and lactation each barred patients from inclusion. PBMCs were obtained from approximately 10 ml fresh peripheral blood. TCR beta CDR3 region amplification was performed from RNA transcripts. Primed by the HTBI set, a first-round RT-PCR was run on the TCR CDR3. One entry per CDR3 protein results from TCRdb running MiXCR on the multiplex PCR reads. The repertoire includes about 500,000 distinct CDR3 sequences, 17% of them detected once, and 15% to 20% sits in the top ten. This clonotype was observed many times. Antigen: not known.

The sequence came from a young woman with Graves' ophthalmopathy. The rearrangement joins TRBV28 to TRBJ2-1; D gene ambiguous. The specimen was blood. The CDR3 reads CASSLESYYNEQFF. CDR3 DNA: TGTGCCAGCAGTTTGGAGAGCTACTACAATGAGCAGTTCTTC.